The next 19 T cell receptor beta chains were all read from a single sample in a study of T cell responses to AZD1222 COVID-19 vaccine. Libraries were prepared by immunoSEQ multiplex PCR; TCRdb keeps only in-frame clonotypes and omits some of them. The sample contains about 140,000 clones, 84% of which appear only once. The material sequenced was peripheral blood, taken on day 0 of AZD1222 vaccination. These receptor sequences come from an adult in good health.

The chain has TRBV28 and TRBJ2-5; perhaps TRBD2 as D (6 bases). V shed 6 bases and J shed 3 bases, with 20 bases lying between them. Germline CDR1 is MDHEN and CDR2 is SYDVKM. The CDR3 has 16 amino acids. The CDR3 sequence is CASSPIKLREEETQYF. CDR3 nucleotides: TGTGCCAGCAGCCCTATTAAGTTGAGGGAGGAAGAGACCCAGTACTTC.

This rearrangement joins TRBV24-1 to TRBJ2-1; maybe TRBD2 (5 bases). The ends were cut back, 0 bases at V and 4 bases at J, with 18 bases in the middle. The CDR3 extends over 18 amino acids. CDR1 and CDR2 from the germline V gene are KGHDR and SFDVKD. The CDR3 bases are TGTGCCACCAGTGATTTGCGAATGGGCTCAACGGGGTACAATGAGCAGTTCTTC. It translates to CATSDLRMGSTGYNEQFF.

The CDR3 DNA reads as TGCAGCGTTGAGGGGGACTCGATGCCTGAAGCTTTCTTT. Translating gives CSVEGDSMPEAFF. The chain combines TRBV29-1 with TRBJ1-1, with a tentative D call TRBD1 (5 bases). CDR1 SQVTM and CDR2 ANQGSEA come from the germline V gene. Trimming removed 3 bases at V and 6 bases at J, with 14 bases between. The CDR3 is made up of 13 amino acids.

The chain joins TRBV5-8 to TRBJ2-3; 12 bases line up with TRBD2. This CDR3 is 15 amino acids long. J lost 4 bases, V lost 4 bases, and 4 bases had no gene match. Germline CDR1 reads SGHTS; CDR2 reads YDEGEE. The CDR3 DNA reads TGTGCCAGCAGCCCCTGGACTAGCGGGGCAGATACGCAGTATTTT. Protein product: CASSPWTSGADTQYF.

The V call is TRBV4-2, the J call TRBJ2-5; D not resolved. The CDR3 consists of 12 residues. V was shortened by 0 bases and J by 4 bases, with 3 bases between the two germline ends. Germline CDR1 and CDR2: LGHNA and YNFKEQ. The CDR3 region has the DNA TGTGCCAGCAGCCAAGATAGAGAGACCCAGTACTTC. This translates into CASSQDRETQYF.

The chain joins TRBV19 to TRBJ1-5; maybe TRBD1 (6 bases). CDR1 and CDR2 from the germline V gene are LNHDA and SQIVND (reference sequence). V lost 5 bases to trimming and J lost 3 bases, with 17 bases between them. The CDR3 loop spans 16 amino acids. Here the CDR3 DNA reads TGTGCCAGTAGTCCTTTGGGGGGGGGCCTCAATCAGCCCCAGCATTTT. Translated: CASSPLGGGLNQPQHF.

The chain has TRBV5-1 and TRBJ2-1; perhaps TRBD2 as D (5 bases). Germline CDR1 reads SGHRS; CDR2 reads YFSETQ. There are 14 residues in the CDR3. V lost 5 bases to trimming and J lost 5 bases, with 14 bases between them. CDR3 DNA: TGCGCCAGCAGAGAGGCCGGGAAAAACAATGAGCAGTTCTTC. Translating gives CASREAGKNNEQFF.

This clone appeared a few times. The gene calls are TRBV2 and TRBJ1-1, with unresolved D. The CDR3 has 16 amino acids. Germline CDR1 and CDR2: SNHLY and FYNNEI. Trimming pared 4 bases from V and 0 bases from J, leaving 15 bases between. The CDR3 nucleotides read TGTGCCAGCAGTGGGACGGGGAGCAACATGAACACTGAAGCTTTCTTT. Translating gives CASSGTGSNMNTEAFF.

CDR3 protein: CASSVEGLGSGELFF. The CDR3 region has the DNA TGTGCCAGCAGCGTAGAGGGGTTAGGGTCCGGGGAGCTGTTTTTT. The chain recombines TRBV9 with TRBJ2-2; D perhaps matches TRBD1 (5 bases). V was shortened by 0 bases and J by 6 bases, with 12 bases between the two germline ends. The CDR3 has 15 amino acids. The V gene's germline CDR1 is SGDLS and CDR2 YYNGEE. Together with reference TRBV9 and TRBJ2-2, the CDR3 gives the full variable domain: DSGVTQTPKHLITATGQRVTLRCSPRSGDLSVYWYQQSLDQGLQFLIQYYNGEERAKGNILERFSAQQFPDLHSELNLSSLELGDSALYFCASSVEGLGSGELFFGEGSRLTVL.

The chain carries TRBV5-1 and TRBJ1-6, with a weak D call TRBD1 (5 bases). From germline, CDR1 is SGHRS and CDR2 YFSETQ. There are 15 residues in the CDR3. V was shortened by 4 bases and J by 6 bases, with 14 bases between the two germline ends. CDR3 sequence reads: CASSPMVQGNSPLHF. CDR3 bases: TGCGCCAGCAGCCCGATGGTCCAGGGTAATTCACCCCTCCACTTT.

The V call is TRBV5-6, the J call TRBJ1-6; D is unclear. The V gene's germline CDR1 is SGHDT and CDR2 YYEEEE. This CDR3 region has 16 residues. Deletions cut 4 bases from V and 9 bases from J, with 20 bases between. The CDR3 reads CASSRYSPSNGSPLHF. DNA for the CDR3: TGTGCCAGCAGCCGATACAGTCCCAGTAACGGTTCACCCCTCCACTTT.

This clone was counted a single time. The chain is built from TRBV5-6 and TRBJ2-5; D is unresolved. The V and J ends lost 0 bases and 3 bases respectively, with 6 bases between them. Germline V CDR1 and CDR2: SGHDT, YYEEEE. The CDR3 covers 13 residues. CDR3 sequence (DNA): TGTGCCAGCAGCTTGGCCTTGGAAGAGACCCAGTACTTC. Encoded protein: CASSLALEETQYF. The full variable domain, completed using reference TRBV5-6 and TRBJ2-5, is DAGVTQSPTHLIKTRGQQVTLRCSPKSGHDTVSWYQQALGQGPQFIFQYYEEEERQRGNFPDRFSGHQFPNYSSELNVNALLLGDSALYLCASSLALEETQYFGPGTRLLVL.

This chain links TRBV2 with TRBJ1-5, with D perhaps TRBD1 (6 bases). Germline CDR1 reads SNHLY; CDR2 reads FYNNEI. V was clipped by 3 bases and J by 6 bases, with 15 bases between them. CDR3 length: 15 amino acids. The CDR3: CASSDEPLQGQPQHF. The CDR3 nucleotides read TGTGCCAGCAGTGACGAGCCCCTACAGGGTCAGCCCCAGCATTTT.

The chain couples TRBV6-5 to TRBJ2-7; no firm D call. Trimming shortened V by 0 bases and J by 2 bases, and 5 bases separated the two germline ends. The CDR3 consists of 13 residues. Germline-derived CDR1 and CDR2 are MNHEY and SVGAGI. This CDR3 is CASSYSNTYEQYF. The CDR3 nucleotides are TGTGCCAGCAGTTACTCTAATACCTACGAGCAGTACTTC.

The rearrangement links TRBV19 to TRBJ1-4; D remains unclear. The CDR3 runs to 14 residues. With 2 bases removed from V and 0 bases from J, the gap between germline ends came to 4 bases. Looked up from germline, CDR1 is LNHDA and CDR2 is SQIVND (reference sequence). The CDR3 is CASSIPATNEKLFF. CDR3 bases: TGTGCCAGTAGTATACCCGCAACTAATGAAAAACTGTTTTTT.

This clone has just a few counts. The V and J genes are TRBV7-2 and TRBJ1-6; TRBD1 matches at 11 bases. The CDR3 is 14 residues long. The junction had 7 bases not matched to a gene; V was cut back by 5 bases and J by 13 bases. CDR1 SGHTA and CDR2 FQGNSA come from the germline V gene. In nucleotides, the CDR3 is TGTGCCAGCAGCCCCCGGGACAGGGGGGTTCCCCTCCACTTT. Encoded protein: CASSPRDRGVPLHF.

The chain carries TRBV5-5 and TRBJ1-1; 7 nucleotides align to TRBD1. The CDR3 is 13 amino acids. The junction had 5 bases not matched to a gene; V was cut back by 2 bases and J by 7 bases. From germline, CDR1 is SGHKS and CDR2 YYEKEE (reference sequence). The CDR3 DNA sequence: TGTGCCAGCAGCTTCCAACAGGGGCGTGAAGCTTTCTTT. As protein: CASSFQQGREAFF.

This clone has only one observation. The CDR3 spells CASSLSQILYGYTF. The DNA for the CDR3 is TGTGCCAGCAGTTTATCACAGATTCTCTATGGCTACACCTTC. This chain uses TRBV28 with TRBJ1-2; D not certain. Trimming cost V 1 base and J 4 bases, with 10 bases left between them. This CDR3 spans 14 amino acids. The germline V gene has CDR1 MDHEN and CDR2 SYDVKM.

The V and J genes are TRBV5-1 and TRBJ1-2, with unresolved D. The CDR3 spans 14 residues. The V end lost 5 bases, the J end lost 8 bases, and 19 bases lay between the germline ends. CDR1 and CDR2 from the germline V gene are SGHRS and YFSETQ. The CDR3 DNA reads TGCGCCAGCAGGGCTCAGCTGAGCTCGGGCGGCTACACCTTC. It is translated as CASRAQLSSGGYTF.